One and the same sample provided the 30 T cell receptor beta chains below, sequenced in a study of CD8 T cells in Susac syndrome. With random hexamers, reverse transcription was performed on about 0.5 to 1 ug of RNA. TCRdb re-called the immunoSEQ multiplex PCR reads through MiXCR, storing one row per CDR3 protein. The data contain about 240,000 distinct CDR3 sequences, 90% to 97% of them seen just once; the ten biggest clones take up about 0.1%. Sequencing was performed on CD4+ T cells from PBMCs. Source of these receptors: a human donor with Susac syndrome.

The genes are TRBV30 and TRBJ2-7, with D perhaps matching TRBD1 (6 bases). Looked up from germline, CDR1 is GTSNPN and CDR2 is SVGIG (reference sequence). Between the trimmed V and J ends, which lost 0 bases and 6 bases, there was a span of 12 bases. The CDR3 length is 13 residues. CDR3 region: CAWSVRGDTEQYF. CDR3 bases: TGTGCCTGGAGTGTTCGAGGGGACACCGAGCAGTACTTC.

V gene TRBV11-2 combines with J gene TRBJ2-2, with D maybe TRBD1 (5 bases). Germline CDR1 is SGHAT and CDR2 is FQNNGV. Deletions cut 1 base from V and 0 bases from J, with 9 bases between. This CDR3 comprises 16 residues. CDR3 nucleotides: TGTGCCAGCAGCTTAGGGGGCAGGGCGAACACCGGGGAGCTGTTTTTT. Amino acids: CASSLGGRANTGELFF.

This chain connects TRBV27 to TRBJ2-7; TRBD1 agrees at 8 bases. Germline assignment: CDR1 MNHEY and CDR2 SMNVEV (reference sequence). The CDR3 length is 13 residues. With 5 bases clipped from V and 5 bases from J, the junction kept 5 bases outside the gene matches. The CDR3 region has the DNA TGTGCCAGCAGTCCCGCGGACAGGGACGAGCAGTACTTC. Protein: CASSPADRDEQYF.

The CDR3 reads CASSEVLTAKLNTGELFF. The CDR3 region has the DNA TGTGCCAGCAGTGAAGTCCTTACAGCTAAACTGAACACCGGGGAGCTGTTTTTT. This chain uses TRBV6-1 with TRBJ2-2; D unclear. The V end was cut by 1 base, the J end by 1 base, with 16 bases between. CDR3 length: 18 amino acids. The germline V gene has CDR1 MNHNS and CDR2 SASEGT.

V gene TRBV30 combines with J gene TRBJ1-2; no firm D call. CDR1 is GTSNPN, CDR2 SVGIG, per germline (reference sequence). V dropped 8 bases and J dropped 3 bases, with 13 bases sitting between them. This CDR3 is built from 12 residues. CDR3 sequence reads: CALGDGDYGYTF. CDR3 nucleotide sequence: TGTGCCCTGGGAGACGGGGACTATGGCTACACCTTC.

The J gene is TRBJ1-1, the V gene TRBV29-1; D is perhaps TRBD1 (6 bases). Germline lookup yields CDR1 SQVTM and CDR2 ANQGSEA. V shed 4 bases and J shed 11 bases, with 17 bases lying between them. The CDR3 consists of 12 residues. The DNA for the CDR3 is TGCAGCGTTGTGATGATGACAGGCCATGCTTTCTTT. Protein: CSVVMMTGHAFF.

The table lists this clonotype with a count of one. The CDR3 region has the DNA TGCAGCGTGGACCGACAGGGGGCGAGCGAGCAGTACTTC. As protein: CSVDRQGASEQYF. The chain uses TRBV29-1 and TRBJ2-7; 10 bases line up with TRBD1. The trim removed 6 bases at V and 6 bases at J, leaving 8 bases unmatched. Germline assignment: CDR1 SQVTM and CDR2 ANQGSEA. The CDR3 is made up of 13 amino acids.

The chain has TRBV20-1 and TRBJ1-3, with D perhaps matching TRBD1 (5 bases). V was cut by 5 bases and J by 0 bases, with 8 bases left in between. Germline CDR1 reads DFQATT; CDR2 reads SNEGSKA (reference sequence). The CDR3 loop spans 13 amino acids. The chain's CDR3 is CSARQGSGNTIYF. The CDR3 DNA is TGCAGTGCTCGTCAGGGCTCTGGAAACACCATATATTTT.

The gene calls are TRBV29-1 and TRBJ1-5; 12 nucleotides line up with TRBD1. This CDR3 spans 18 amino acids. V was clipped by 1 base and J by 5 bases; unmatched bases: 12. CDR1 and CDR2 from the germline V gene are SQVTM and ANQGSEA. This CDR3 is CSVEVAGGGTGGHQPQHF. CDR3 nucleotides: TGCAGCGTTGAAGTCGCTGGGGGAGGGACAGGGGGCCATCAGCCCCAGCATTTT.

The chain is built from TRBV28 and TRBJ2-4; 9 bases agree with TRBD2. With V trimmed by 5 bases and J by 8 bases, 10 bases remained unmatched. The CDR3 length is 15 residues. Germline-derived CDR1 and CDR2 are MDHEN and SYDVKM. In DNA form, the CDR3 reads TGTGCCAGCAGTGTAGCGGGAGAGGCGGAGTACATTCAGTACTTC. Translating it yields CASSVAGEAEYIQYF.

This chain connects TRBV10-3 to TRBJ1-1; D call uncertain. V lost 4 bases to trimming and J lost 1 base, with 13 bases between them. In germline, CDR1 is ENHRY, CDR2 SYGVKD. This CDR3 region has 15 residues. The CDR3 DNA reads TGTGCCATCAGTGCTTGGCCCGATGAGAACACTGAAGCTTTCTTT. Protein sequence: CAISAWPDENTEAFF.

The CDR3 spells CASSEDRGPNTF. CDR3 in DNA: TGTGCCAGCAGCGAAGACAGGGGTCCCAACACCTTC. The gene calls are TRBV7-9 and TRBJ1-2, with TRBD1 matching over 8 bases. Trimming at V came to 5 bases and at J to 12 bases, leaving 8 bases not matched to a gene. The length of the CDR3 is 12 residues. Germline V gene data show CDR1 as SEHNR and CDR2 as FQNEAQ (reference sequence).

V usage is TRBV5-1 and J usage is TRBJ2-6; D is unclear. V lost 4 bases, J lost 2 bases, and 7 bases lay in between. Germline CDR1 and CDR2: SGHRS and YFSETQ. This CDR3 is built from 14 residues. The CDR3 DNA reads as TGCGCCAGCAGCCCCTGGGCTGGGGCCAACGTCCTGACTTTC. This codes for CASSPWAGANVLTF.

In this sample, this clonotype turned up once. The chain combines TRBV7-2 with TRBJ1-1, with D tentatively TRBD1 (5 bases). The CDR3 covers 14 residues. Germline-derived CDR1 and CDR2 are SGHTA and FQGNSA. With 0 bases removed from V and 7 bases from J, the gap between germline ends came to 12 bases. The CDR3 region has the DNA TGTGCCAGCAGCTTAGCGGGGCAGTTCAATGAAGCTTTCTTT. This translates into CASSLAGQFNEAFF.

The CDR3: CASSQEVRTTGFTDTQYF. The CDR3 DNA reads as TGTGCCAGCAGCCAAGAAGTACGGACCACGGGATTCACAGATACGCAGTATTTT. The chain uses TRBV4-2 and TRBJ2-3; TRBD2 might be the D (5 bases). Germline values: CDR1 LGHNA, CDR2 YNFKEQ. This CDR3 is built from 18 residues. Trimming stripped 0 bases from V and 2 bases from J, with 18 bases between.

This clonotype was seen only a few times. The genes are TRBV27 and TRBJ2-7; maybe TRBD2 (6 bases). V was pared by 6 bases and J by 3 bases, with 6 bases between. Germline V gene sequence: CDR1 MNHEY, CDR2 SMNVEV (reference sequence). This CDR3 comprises 11 residues. In nucleotides, the CDR3 is TGTGCCAGCAGCGGGGGCTACGAGCAGTACTTC. Its translation: CASSGGYEQYF.

The rearrangement uses TRBV29-1 and TRBJ2-2; D may match TRBD1 or TRBD2 (6 bases each). Germline-derived CDR1 and CDR2 are SQVTM and ANQGSEA. The length of the CDR3 is 13 residues. V was shortened by 4 bases and J by 6 bases, with 12 bases between the two germline ends. The CDR3 nucleotides are TGCAGCGTTGTCCGGGGGCGGGCCGGGGAGCTGTTTTTT. It is translated as CSVVRGRAGELFF.

Points on this clonotype: This may be a read error: a much more frequent sequence differs by one nucleotide. The chain carries TRBV28 and TRBJ2-5, with no clear D. Germline CDR1 MDHEN, CDR2 SYDVKM. The CDR3 consists of 11 residues. Trimming took off 7 bases at V and 1 base at J, with 4 bases between the two ends. The CDR3 nucleotides are TGTGCCAGCATCTTCCAAGAGACCCAGTACTTC. This sequence encodes CASIFQETQYF.

This rearrangement joins TRBV12-3 or TRBV12-4 to TRBJ2-2; no clear D gene. The V end was cut by 2 bases, the J end by 4 bases, with 11 bases between. The CDR3 totals 15 residues. CDR3 DNA: TGTGCCAGCAGTTTAAACAGTCCGGTCACCGGGGAGCTGTTTTTT. Translation gives CASSLNSPVTGELFF.

The chain uses TRBV12-3 or TRBV12-4 and TRBJ2-5; D might be TRBD1 or TRBD2, each matching 6 bases. The V and J ends lost 5 bases and 5 bases respectively, with 18 bases between them. The CDR3 is made up of 15 amino acids. CDR3 amino acids: CASSRGTLLWETQYF. DNA of the CDR3: TGTGCCAGCAGTCGCGGGACACTCCTGTGGGAGACCCAGTACTTC.

This clonotype has just one count. V gene TRBV20-1 combines with J gene TRBJ1-2; no definite D call. Per germline, CDR1 DFQATT and CDR2 SNEGSKA (reference sequence). The CDR3 is made up of 11 amino acids. The germline V and J ends were trimmed by 5 bases and 8 bases, with 12 bases remaining between them. This CDR3 is CSAENLEGYTF. Written as DNA, the CDR3 is TGCAGTGCTGAAAATCTAGAGGGCTACACCTTC.

V usage is TRBV7-3 and J usage is TRBJ2-1; a possible D gene is TRBD2 (5 bases). Trimming removed 5 bases from V and 6 bases from J, with 17 bases in between. This CDR3 region has 15 residues. Germline values: CDR1 SGHTA, CDR2 FQGTGA. CDR3 loop: CASSVDGEGSNEQFF. The CDR3 DNA reads as TGTGCCAGCAGCGTGGACGGGGAAGGGTCCAATGAGCAGTTCTTC. The variable domain in full, with the rest retrieved from reference TRBV7-3 and TRBJ2-1, is GAGVSQTPSNKVTEKGKYVELRCDPISGHTALYWYRQSLGQGPEFLIYFQGTGAADDSGLPNDRFFAVRPEGSVSTLKIQRTERGDSAVYLCASSVDGEGSNEQFFGPGTRLTVL.

The chain links TRBV20-1 to TRBJ2-3, with D uncertain. Germline-derived CDR1 and CDR2 are DFQATT and SNEGSKA (reference sequence). This CDR3 is built from 14 residues. Trimming pared 0 bases from V and 1 base from J, leaving 8 bases between. This CDR3 reads CSAREGLGTDTQYF. The CDR3, as DNA: TGCAGTGCTAGAGAAGGGTTGGGCACAGATACGCAGTATTTT.

The V and J genes are TRBV30 and TRBJ2-7; 7 bases map to TRBD2. This CDR3 contains 14 residues. The germline CDR1 and CDR2 sequences are GTSNPN and SVGIG (reference sequence). Unmatched junction bases numbered 4, after V lost 2 bases and J lost 0 bases. CDR3 DNA: TGTGCCTGGAGTCAGACTAGCCTCTCCTACGAGCAGTACTTC. This encodes CAWSQTSLSYEQYF.

The sample holds a few counts of this clonotype. The chain is built from TRBV2 and TRBJ2-5, with D unclear. Germline lookup yields CDR1 SNHLY and CDR2 FYNNEI. The CDR3 covers 12 residues. V lost 8 bases to trimming and J lost 1 base, with 8 bases between them. This chain's CDR3 is CASSRLQETQYF. The CDR3 nucleotides read TGTGCCAGCTCGCGGCTCCAAGAGACCCAGTACTTC.

This chain uses TRBV6-2 or TRBV6-3 with TRBJ2-4, with D perhaps TRBD2 (6 bases). The CDR3 spans 13 residues. Trimming cost V 6 bases and J 5 bases, with 11 bases left between them. Germline-derived CDR1 and CDR2 are MNHEY and SVGEGT. The CDR3 region is CASSRGAQNIQYF. The DNA for the CDR3 is TGTGCCAGCAGCCGCGGGGCCCAAAACATTCAGTACTTC.

The CDR3 spells CSVAGTSGRPDTQYF. The CDR3 DNA reads TGCAGCGTTGCCGGGACTAGCGGGAGACCAGATACGCAGTATTTT. This chain uses TRBV29-1 with TRBJ2-3, with 14 bases fitting TRBD2. The CDR3 is 15 residues long. J was trimmed by 4 bases and V by 4 bases; bases with no gene match: 4. Germline CDR1 is SQVTM and CDR2 is ANQGSEA.

The genes are TRBV20-1 and TRBJ2-1, with a weak D call TRBD2 (6 bases). CDR1 is DFQATT and CDR2 is SNEGSKA in the germline V gene (reference sequence). The length of the CDR3 is 13 residues. The V end lost 5 bases, the J end lost 5 bases, and 13 bases lay between the germline ends. CDR3 region: CSAPGLGHNEQFF. The DNA of the CDR3 is TGCAGTGCTCCGGGACTTGGCCACAATGAGCAGTTCTTC.

This clonotype was seen a single time. This chain joins TRBV29-1 and TRBJ2-2; a possible D gene is TRBD2 (6 bases). CDR3 length: 13 amino acids. The germline V gene encodes CDR1 SQVTM and CDR2 ANQGSEA. The V and J ends lost 8 bases and 3 bases respectively, with 13 bases between them. The CDR3 coding sequence is TGCAGCCACGGTGGAGGGTACACCGGGGAGCTGTTTTTT. Translated: CSHGGGYTGELFF.

The chain has TRBV7-2 and TRBJ2-7; the match to TRBD2 covers 13 bases. J was trimmed by 5 bases and V by 5 bases; bases with no gene match: 6. The germline V gene has CDR1 SGHTA and CDR2 FQGNSA. This CDR3 spans 15 amino acids. The CDR3 loop reads CASSLTSGRANEQYF. CDR3 DNA: TGTGCCAGCAGCCTAACTAGCGGGAGGGCCAACGAGCAGTACTTC.